Included here is one T cell receptor (beta chain) sequence, with context. CDR1 and CDR2 from the germline V gene are SGHDT and YYEEEE. This CDR3 is built from 15 residues. Losses at the gene ends were 3 bases for V and 5 bases for J; bases not matched to a gene: 8. Sequenced by immunoSEQ multiplex PCR; TCRdb stores in-frame clones only, minus some. Of 90,000 to 150,000 clones listed, around 89% are singletons. This entry comes from a study of T cell responses to AZD1222 COVID-19 vaccine. Source: peripheral blood, taken on day 0 of AZD1222 vaccination. The receptor was isolated from an adult in good health. The rearrangement joins TRBV5-6 to TRBJ1-1; 9 bases line up with TRBD1. The CDR3 coding sequence is TGTGCCAGCAGCTGGAGGGACAGGGTAGGGACTGAAGCTTTCTTT. Residues: CASSWRDRVGTEAFF.